The next 4 T cell receptor beta chains were all read from a single sample in a study of cytomegalovirus exposure and HLA in healthy donors. Researchers ran the PCR with 60 Vbeta and 13 Jbeta primers. Using immunoSEQ multiplex PCR, the repertoire was profiled, and TCRdb retains in-frame clones only, with some absent. This sample carries 130,000 or so clones, roughly three quarters of them seen once, and the ten largest clones take around 1.5%. Sequencing used PBMCs. These TCRs come from a woman under 30 in good health and CMV-seronegative.

DNA of the CDR3: TGCGCCAGCAGCTTAGGGGGCGCTCCCCAAGAGACCCAGTACTTC. It specifies CASSLGGAPQETQYF. The chain carries TRBV5-1 and TRBJ2-5, with 7 bases matching TRBD1. The V gene's germline CDR1 is SGHRS and CDR2 YFSETQ. The junction had 5 bases not matched to a gene; V was cut back by 2 bases and J by 1 base. This CDR3 is built from 15 residues.

The chain couples TRBV7-8 to TRBJ2-7, with 14 bases matching TRBD2. The length of the CDR3 is 16 residues. Germline V gene lookup returns CDR1 SGHVS and CDR2 FQNEAQ. Germline trimming cut 1 base from V and 4 bases from J; bases unmatched to any gene: 3. For the CDR3, the DNA is TGTGCCAGCAGCTTAGAATGGACTAGCGGGAGGTACGAGCAGTACTTC. Protein sequence: CASSLEWTSGRYEQYF. Together with reference TRBV7-8 and TRBJ2-7, the CDR3 gives the full variable domain: GAGVSQSPRYKVAKRGQDVALRCDPISGHVSLFWYQQALGQGPEFLTYFQNEAQLDKSGLPSDRFFAERPEGSVSTLKIQRTQQEDSAVYLCASSLEWTSGRYEQYFGPGTRLTVT.

This chain joins TRBV19 and TRBJ1-5; D perhaps matches TRBD1 (6 bases). V shed 7 bases and J shed 3 bases, with 13 bases lying between them. Germline loops: CDR1 LNHDA, CDR2 SQIVND (reference sequence). The CDR3 consists of 14 residues. CDR3 nucleotides: TGTGCCAGTAAGTCGACAGGATTCAATCAGCCCCAGCATTTT. Protein sequence: CASKSTGFNQPQHF.

The V and J genes are TRBV5-1 and TRBJ1-2; D may be TRBD1 (5 bases). The CDR3 covers 13 residues. Trimming pared 2 bases from V and 8 bases from J, leaving 13 bases between. Germline CDR1 and CDR2: SGHRS and YFSETQ. The CDR3 region is CASSFTGGNGYTF. The DNA of the CDR3 is TGCGCCAGCAGCTTTACAGGTGGGAACGGCTACACCTTC.